This TCR beta chain was captured in a study of shared clonotypes between healthy human individuals. Repertoires were generated with immunoSEQ multiplex PCR, while TCRdb's copy carries only in-frame clones and drops some. The sample contains some 690,000 clones, around 91% of which appear only once. Findings and limits, study-wide: In this cohort, only blood was sampled, and tissue repertoires likely differ. An anticipated effect of sequencing depth on clonotype sharing among donors was recognized.

A word on this clone: What it binds is unknown.

The CDR3 is 15 amino acids. Germline V CDR1 and CDR2: LNHDA, SQIVND (reference sequence). Trimming removed 7 bases from V and 1 base from J, with 14 bases in between. Sequences were obtained from memory CD8+ T cells from PBMCs. Described subset: CD45RO+ cells pooled with CCR7-negative TemRA cells. The V call is TRBV19, the J call TRBJ2-1; D is unclear. The TCR originated in a man between 18 and 29 years old in good health. Some clones in this sample may be carry-over from other donors' samples. In DNA, the CDR3 is TGTGCCAGTACCCTTGTGGGGAAGTCCTACAATGAGCAGTTCTTC. Amino acid sequence: CASTLVGKSYNEQFF.